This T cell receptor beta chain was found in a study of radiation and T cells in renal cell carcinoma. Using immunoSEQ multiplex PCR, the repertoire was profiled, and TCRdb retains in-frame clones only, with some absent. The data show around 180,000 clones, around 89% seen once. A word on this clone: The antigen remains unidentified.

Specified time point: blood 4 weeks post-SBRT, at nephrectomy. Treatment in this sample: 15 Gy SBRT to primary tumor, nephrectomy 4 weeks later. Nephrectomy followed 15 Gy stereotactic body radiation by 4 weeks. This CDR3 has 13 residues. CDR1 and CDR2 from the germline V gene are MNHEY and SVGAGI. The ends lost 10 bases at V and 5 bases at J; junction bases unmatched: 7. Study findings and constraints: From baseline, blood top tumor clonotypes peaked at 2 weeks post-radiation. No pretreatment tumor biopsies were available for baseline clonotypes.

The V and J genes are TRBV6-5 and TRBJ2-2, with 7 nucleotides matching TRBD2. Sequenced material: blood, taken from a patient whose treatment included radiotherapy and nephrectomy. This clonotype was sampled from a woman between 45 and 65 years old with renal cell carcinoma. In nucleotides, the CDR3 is TGTGCCATCAGGACTAGTCGGACCGGGGAGCTGTTTTTT. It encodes CAIRTSRTGELFF.